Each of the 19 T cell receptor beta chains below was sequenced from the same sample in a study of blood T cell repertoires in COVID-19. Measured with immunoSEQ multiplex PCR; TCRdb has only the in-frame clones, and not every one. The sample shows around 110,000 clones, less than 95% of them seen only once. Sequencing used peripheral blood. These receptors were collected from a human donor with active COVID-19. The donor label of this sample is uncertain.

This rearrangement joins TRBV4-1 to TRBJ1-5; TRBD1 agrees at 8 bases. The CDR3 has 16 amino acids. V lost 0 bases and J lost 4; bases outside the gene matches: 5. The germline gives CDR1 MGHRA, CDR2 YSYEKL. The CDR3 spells CASSQDSQGANQPQHF. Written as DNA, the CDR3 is TGCGCCAGCAGCCAAGACAGTCAGGGGGCTAATCAGCCCCAGCATTTT.

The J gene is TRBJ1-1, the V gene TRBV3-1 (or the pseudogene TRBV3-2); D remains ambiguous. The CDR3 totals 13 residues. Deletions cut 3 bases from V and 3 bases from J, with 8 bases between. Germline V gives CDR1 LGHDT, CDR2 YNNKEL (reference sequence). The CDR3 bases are TGTGCCAGCAGCCAGGCACAGTACACTGAAGCTTTCTTT. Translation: CASSQAQYTEAFF.

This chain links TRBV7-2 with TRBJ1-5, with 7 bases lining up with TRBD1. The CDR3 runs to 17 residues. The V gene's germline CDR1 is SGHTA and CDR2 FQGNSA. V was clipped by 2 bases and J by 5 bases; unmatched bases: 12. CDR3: CASSLTGQAILHQPQHF. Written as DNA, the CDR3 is TGTGCCAGCAGCTTAACAGGACAGGCCATATTGCATCAGCCCCAGCATTTT.

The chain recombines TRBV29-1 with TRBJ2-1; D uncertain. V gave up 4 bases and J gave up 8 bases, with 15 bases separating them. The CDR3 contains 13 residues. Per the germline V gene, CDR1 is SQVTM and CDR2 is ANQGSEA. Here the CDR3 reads CSVVPEMTYEQFF. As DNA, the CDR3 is TGCAGCGTTGTACCCGAAATGACTTATGAGCAGTTCTTC.

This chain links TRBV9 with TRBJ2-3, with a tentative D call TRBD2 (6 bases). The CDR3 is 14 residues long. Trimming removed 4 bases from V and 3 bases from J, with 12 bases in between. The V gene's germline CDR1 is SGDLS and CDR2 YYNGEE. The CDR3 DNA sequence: TGTGCCAGCAGCCCCAGTGCGGGAACAGATACGCAGTATTTT. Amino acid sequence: CASSPSAGTDTQYF.

In nucleotides, the CDR3 is TGTGCCAGCAGCTTTCCCGGGGTCACTGAAGCTTTCTTT. This encodes CASSFPGVTEAFF. V and J are TRBV5-4 and TRBJ1-1; D unresolved. V was cut by 2 bases and J by 4 bases, with 9 bases left in between. Germline V gives CDR1 SGHNT, CDR2 YYREEE (reference sequence). CDR3 length: 13 amino acids.

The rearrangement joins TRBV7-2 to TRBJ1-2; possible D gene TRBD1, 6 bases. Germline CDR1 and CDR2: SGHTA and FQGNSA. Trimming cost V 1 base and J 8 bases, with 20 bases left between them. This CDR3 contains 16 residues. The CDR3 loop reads CASSLESSRTAWGYTF. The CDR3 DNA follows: TGTGCCAGCAGCTTAGAATCTAGCAGGACAGCATGGGGCTACACCTTC.

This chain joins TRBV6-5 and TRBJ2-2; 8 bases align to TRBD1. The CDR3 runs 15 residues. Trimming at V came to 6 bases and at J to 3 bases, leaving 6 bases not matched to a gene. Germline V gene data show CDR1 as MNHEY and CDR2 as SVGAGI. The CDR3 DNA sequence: TGTGCCAGCAGGAATACAGGGGGTTACACCGGGGAGCTGTTTTTT. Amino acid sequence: CASRNTGGYTGELFF.

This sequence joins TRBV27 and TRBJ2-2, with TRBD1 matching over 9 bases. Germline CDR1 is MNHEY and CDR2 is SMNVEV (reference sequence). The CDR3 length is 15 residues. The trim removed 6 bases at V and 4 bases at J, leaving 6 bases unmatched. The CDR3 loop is CASRRQGDVTGELFF. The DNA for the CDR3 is TGTGCCAGCAGGAGACAGGGGGATGTCACCGGGGAGCTGTTTTTT.

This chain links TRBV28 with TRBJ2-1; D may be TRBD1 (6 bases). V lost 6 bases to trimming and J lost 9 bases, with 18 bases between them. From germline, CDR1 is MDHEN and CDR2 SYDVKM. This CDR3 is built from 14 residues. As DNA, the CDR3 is TGTGCCAGCAGGGGGGCAGGAACCTCCCTTGAGCAGTTCTTC. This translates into CASRGAGTSLEQFF.

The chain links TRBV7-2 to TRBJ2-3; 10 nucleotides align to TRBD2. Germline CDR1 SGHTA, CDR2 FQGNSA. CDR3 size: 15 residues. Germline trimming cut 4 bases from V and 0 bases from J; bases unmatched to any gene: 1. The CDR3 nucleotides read TGTGCCAGCAGCTCTAGCGGGGGTAGCACAGATACGCAGTATTTT. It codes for CASSSSGGSTDTQYF.

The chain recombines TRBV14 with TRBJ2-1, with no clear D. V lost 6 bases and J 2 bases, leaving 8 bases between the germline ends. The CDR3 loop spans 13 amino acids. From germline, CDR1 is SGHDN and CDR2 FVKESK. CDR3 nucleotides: TGTGCCAGCAGGAAGACAACCTACAATGAGCAGTTCTTC. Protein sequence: CASRKTTYNEQFF. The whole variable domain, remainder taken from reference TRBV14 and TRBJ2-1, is EAGVTQFPSHSVIEKGQTVTLRCDPISGHDNLYWYRRVMGKEIKFLLHFVKESKQDESGMPNNRFLAERTGGTYSTLKVQPAELEDSGVYFCASRKTTYNEQFFGPGTRLTVL.

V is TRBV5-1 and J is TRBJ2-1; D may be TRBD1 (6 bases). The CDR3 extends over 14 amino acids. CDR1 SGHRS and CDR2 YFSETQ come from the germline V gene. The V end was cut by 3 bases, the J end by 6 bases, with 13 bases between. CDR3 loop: CASSSTGLVNEQFF. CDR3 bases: TGCGCCAGCAGCTCAACAGGGCTGGTCAATGAGCAGTTCTTC.

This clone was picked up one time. The CDR3 DNA reads as TGTGCCAGCAGTTACGCCGCCAGGACATCCTACAATGAGCAGTTCTTC. It specifies CASSYAARTSYNEQFF. The chain is built from TRBV6-5 and TRBJ2-1, with TRBD1 as a possible D gene (5 bases). The CDR3 has 16 residues. V shed 2 bases and J shed 1 base, with 12 bases lying between them. Per the germline V gene, CDR1 is MNHEY and CDR2 is SVGAGI.

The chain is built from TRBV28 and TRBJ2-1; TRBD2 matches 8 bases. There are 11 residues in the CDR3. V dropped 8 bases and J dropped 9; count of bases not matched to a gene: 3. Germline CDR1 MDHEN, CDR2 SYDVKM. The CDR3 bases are TGTGCCAGCCAGCGGGGGAGTGAGCAGTTCTTC. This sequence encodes CASQRGSEQFF.

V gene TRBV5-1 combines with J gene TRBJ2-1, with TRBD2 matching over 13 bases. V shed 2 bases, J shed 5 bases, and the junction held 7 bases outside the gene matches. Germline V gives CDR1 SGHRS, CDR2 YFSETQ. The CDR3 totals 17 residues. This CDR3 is CASSFGTSGDLDNEQFF. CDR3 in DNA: TGCGCCAGCAGCTTCGGGACTAGCGGGGACTTGGACAATGAGCAGTTCTTC.

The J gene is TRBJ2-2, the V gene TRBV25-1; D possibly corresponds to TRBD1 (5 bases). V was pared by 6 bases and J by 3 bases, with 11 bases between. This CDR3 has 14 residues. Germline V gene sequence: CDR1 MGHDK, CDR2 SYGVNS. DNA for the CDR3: TGTGCCAGCAGAGCAAGCAGGGACACCGGGGAGCTGTTTTTT. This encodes CASRASRDTGELFF.

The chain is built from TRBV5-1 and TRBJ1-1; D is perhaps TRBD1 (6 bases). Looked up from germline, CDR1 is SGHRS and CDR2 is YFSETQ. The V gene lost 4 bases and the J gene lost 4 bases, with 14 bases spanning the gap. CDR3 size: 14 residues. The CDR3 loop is CASSTTGSSTEAFF. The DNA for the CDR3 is TGCGCCAGCAGCACAACAGGGTCGAGCACTGAAGCTTTCTTT. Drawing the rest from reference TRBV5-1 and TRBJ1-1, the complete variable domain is KAGVTQTPRYLIKTRGQQVTLSCSPISGHRSVSWYQQTPGQGLQFLFEYFSETQRNKGNFPGRFSGRQFSNSRSEMNVSTLELGDSALYLCASSTTGSSTEAFFGQGTRLTVV.

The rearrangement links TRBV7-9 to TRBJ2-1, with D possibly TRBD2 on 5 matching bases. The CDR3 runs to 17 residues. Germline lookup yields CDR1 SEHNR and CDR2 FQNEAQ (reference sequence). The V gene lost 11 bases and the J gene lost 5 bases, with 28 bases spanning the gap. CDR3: CAGQSNIRGFRDNEQFF. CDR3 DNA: TGTGCCGGCCAATCGAACATCAGAGGGTTTAGAGACAATGAGCAGTTCTTC.